This T cell receptor beta chain was identified in a study of CD8 T cells in ankylosing spondylitis. Notes on the study in general: There were earlier reports of some motif variants in reactive arthritis synovial fluid and blood. One TCR beta motif, made up of under ten highly homologous variants, appeared characteristic of ankylosing spondylitis blood. There was reportedly significant enrichment of clones that were disease-linked in matched ankylosing spondylitis synovial fluid. CD8+ disease-linked clones were present at relatively low frequencies in blood.

Only a few counts were recorded for this clonotype. As yet, its antigen is unknown. CDR1 SGHRS and CDR2 YFSETQ come from the germline V gene. The CDR3 is made up of 16 amino acids. V lost 3 bases to trimming and J lost 0 bases; unmatched junction nucleotides: 5. Quantitative 5'-RACE was performed with molecular barcodes, and it yielded the TCR beta libraries. TCRdb used MiXCR to reprocess the 5' RACE reads, holding one entry per CDR3 protein. The repertoire holds about 500,000 distinct CDR3 sequences, with about 12% as singletons. The clonotype comes from a male donor with ankylosing spondylitis. The V gene is TRBV5-1, the J gene TRBJ2-1; 8 bases align to TRBD2. Source material: blood, either unsorted or a sorted T cell fraction (not recorded which). The CDR3 protein is CASSSVAGSSYNEQFF. In nucleotides, the CDR3 is TGCGCCAGCAGCTCGGTAGCGGGGAGCTCCTACAATGAGCAGTTCTTC.